This passage covers 21 T cell receptor beta chains from one sample sequenced in a study of CD8+CD57+ T cells in acquired aplastic anemia. It was genomic DNA that served as the template for profiling TCR beta VDJ and CDR3. TCRdb independently ran MiXCR on the reads; one entry per CDR3 protein. The top ten clones hold about 8.3% of a sample with roughly 240,000 distinct CDR3 sequences, about 44% of them seen once. Sequencing was done on patients that had shown CD8+CD57+ cell expansion by flow cytometry. Sequencing was performed on sorted CD4+, CD8+, or CD8+CD57+ T cells (not recorded which) from PBMCs. Receptor source: a human donor with aplastic anemia.

This clonotype was observed at least ten times. The J gene is TRBJ2-2, the V gene TRBV7-9, with 8 bases matching TRBD2. CDR3 length: 20 residues. Germline V gene data show CDR1 as SEHNR and CDR2 as FQNEAQ (reference sequence). V lost 4 bases to trimming and J lost 0 bases; unmatched junction nucleotides: 16. For the CDR3, the DNA is TGTGCCAGCAGCTCTACGGGGGGAGCAGCGGGGGCACCGAACACCGGGGAGCTGTTTTTT. Protein product: CASSSTGGAAGAPNTGELFF.

The chain couples TRBV6-6 to TRBJ2-1; TRBD2 matches at 9 bases. The CDR3 is 14 residues long. Germline V CDR1 and CDR2: MNHNY, SVGAGI (reference sequence). J gave up 3 bases and V 5 bases, and 2 bases lay outside the gene matches. The CDR3 spells CASSRAGGYNEQFF. DNA for the CDR3: TGTGCCAGCAGTCGAGCGGGGGGCTACAATGAGCAGTTCTTC.

This clonotype has only a few counts. This chain connects TRBV27 to TRBJ2-1; D might be TRBD2 (5 bases). Germline V gives CDR1 MNHEY, CDR2 SMNVEV (reference sequence). The CDR3 length is 14 residues. Trimming left V 2 bases short and J 3 bases short, with 8 bases between. The CDR3 DNA reads as TGTGCCAGCAGTTTAGAACGGGGCTACAATGAGCAGTTCTTC. It codes for CASSLERGYNEQFF.

This clonotype was picked up a small number of times. The chain combines TRBV29-1 with TRBJ2-1; D gene uncertain. The CDR3 covers 14 residues. Trimming removed 0 bases from V and 7 bases from J, with 13 bases in between. Germline CDR1 reads SQVTM; CDR2 reads ANQGSEA. CDR3 sequence (DNA): TGCAGCGTTGAAGATCTTTTGTTGGAGAATGAGCAGTTCTTC. Amino acid sequence: CSVEDLLLENEQFF.

The V gene is TRBV7-3, the J gene TRBJ2-3; TRBD1 aligns across 10 bases. Germline CDR1 is SGHTA and CDR2 is FQGTGA. The CDR3 length is 16 residues. V was pared by 5 bases and J by 0 bases, with 5 bases of the junction left unmatched. In nucleotides, the CDR3 is TGTGCCAGCAGCGGGGGGACAGGGGCTAGCACAGATACGCAGTATTTT. Protein sequence: CASSGGTGASTDTQYF.

On this clonotype itself: Germline is not matched at one junction end, which may reflect a read error. V and J are TRBV9 and TRBJ2-1; no definite D call. CDR3 size: 15 residues. The germline gives CDR1 SGDLS, CDR2 YYNGEE. The CDR3 nucleotides read TGTGCCAGCAGCAAGCACAGTCGCTCCTACAATGTGCAGTTCTTC. This translates into CASSKHSRSYNVQFF.

The chain carries TRBV2 and TRBJ1-5; TRBD1 might be the D (6 bases). The CDR3 has 14 residues. V shed 7 bases and J shed 2 bases, with 12 bases lying between them. Looked up from germline, CDR1 is SNHLY and CDR2 is FYNNEI. The CDR3, as DNA: TGTGCCAGCACCAGGGGATCGGGCAATCAGCCCCAGCATTTT. As protein: CASTRGSGNQPQHF.

This clonotype was detected many times. V usage is TRBV20-1 and J usage is TRBJ2-3; 7 nucleotides agree with TRBD2. The CDR3 is made up of 12 amino acids. In germline, CDR1 is DFQATT, CDR2 SNEGSKA (reference sequence). Trimming took 3 bases from V and 6 from J; bases not matched to a gene: 3. The CDR3 bases are TGCAGTGCTAGCGGGAGGTGGGATACGCAGTATTTT. Amino acids: CSASGRWDTQYF.

This clonotype was observed at least ten times. V and J are TRBV7-2 and TRBJ1-3; D is unclear. V was shortened by 4 bases and J by 0 bases, with 10 bases between the two germline ends. The CDR3 consists of 15 residues. CDR1 is SGHTA, CDR2 FQGNSA, per germline. CDR3 coding DNA: TGTGCCAGCAGCTCCACAGTGAGCTCTGGAAACACCATATATTTT. This encodes CASSSTVSSGNTIYF.

This clonotype has ten or more counts. This chain links TRBV11-2 with TRBJ1-6, with D unresolved. The germline V gene has CDR1 SGHAT and CDR2 FQNNGV. V was shortened by 5 bases and J by 6 bases, with 11 bases between the two germline ends. CDR3 length: 14 amino acids. CDR3 nucleotide sequence: TGTGCCAGCAGCGACCTAGGATTTAATTCACCCCTCCACTTT. It translates to CASSDLGFNSPLHF.

J is TRBJ1-5 and V is TRBV6-6; 10 bases line up with TRBD1. CDR3 length: 16 amino acids. CDR1 is MNHNY and CDR2 is SVGAGI in the germline V gene (reference sequence). J gave up 7 bases and V 5 bases, and 11 bases lay outside the gene matches. Here the CDR3 reads CASSKPRTGGEQPQHF. The CDR3 DNA sequence: TGTGCCAGCAGTAAACCAAGGACAGGGGGAGAACAGCCCCAGCATTTT.

There are a few counts of this clonotype. The chain combines TRBV7-8 with TRBJ2-2, with 7 nucleotides matching TRBD1. The CDR3 is 15 residues long. Germline CDR1 and CDR2: SGHVS and FQNEAQ. V shed 6 bases, J shed 7 bases, and the junction held 11 bases outside the gene matches. The CDR3 DNA is TGTGCCAGCAGTTTTGTACAGGGGATAGGCGGGGAGCTGTTTTTT. It is translated as CASSFVQGIGGELFF.

The chain has TRBV20-1 and TRBJ2-1; no reliable D call. The CDR3 sequence is 15 residues long. Deletions cut 0 bases from V and 3 bases from J, with 12 bases between. The germline gives CDR1 DFQATT, CDR2 SNEGSKA (reference sequence). The CDR3 region is CSARDVLQGYNEQFF. CDR3 bases: TGCAGTGCTAGAGATGTCCTCCAAGGCTACAATGAGCAGTTCTTC.

This clonotype came up many times. The rearrangement uses TRBV28 and TRBJ1-5, with 9 bases aligning to TRBD1. V lost 5 bases to trimming and J lost 7 bases; unmatched junction nucleotides: 6. There are 14 residues in the CDR3. Germline CDR1 and CDR2: MDHEN and SYDVKM. The CDR3 nucleotides are TGTGCCAGCAGTGTACGACAGGGGGGGCAGCCCCAGCATTTT. This sequence encodes CASSVRQGGQPQHF.

J is TRBJ2-5 and V is TRBV7-7; 8 positions match TRBD2. The CDR3 runs 15 residues. Germline values: CDR1 SSHAT, CDR2 FNYEAQ (reference sequence). V dropped 0 bases and J dropped 4; count of bases not matched to a gene: 4. This CDR3 is CASSLALAVGETQYF. Written as DNA, the CDR3 is TGTGCCAGCAGCTTAGCACTAGCGGTAGGAGAGACCCAGTACTTC.

This clonotype showed up just a few times. Here the CDR3 DNA reads TGTGCCAGCAGCTTAGGGCCCCCGGAGGGAATGAACACTGAAGCTTTCTTT. Translated, it gives CASSLGPPEGMNTEAFF. This rearrangement joins TRBV7-9 to TRBJ1-1; D unclear. This CDR3 contains 17 residues. Germline V lookup: CDR1 SEHNR, CDR2 FQNEAQ (reference sequence). Between the trimmed V and J ends, which lost 1 base and 0 bases, there was a span of 15 bases.

The chain carries TRBV7-9 and TRBJ2-1; D gene ambiguous. V lost 1 base, J lost 5 bases, and 6 bases lay in between. CDR3 length equals 13 residues. Germline lookup yields CDR1 SEHNR and CDR2 FQNEAQ (reference sequence). This CDR3 reads CASSLGLNNEQFF. In nucleotides, the CDR3 is TGTGCCAGCAGCTTAGGCTTAAACAATGAGCAGTTCTTC. Complete variable domain (other parts from reference TRBV7-9 and TRBJ2-1): DTGVSQNPRHKITKRGQNVTFRCDPISEHNRLYWYRQTLGQGPEFLTYFQNEAQLEKSRLLSDRFSAERPKGSFSTLEIQRTEQGDSAMYLCASSLGLNNEQFFGPGTRLTVL.

V is TRBV12-3 or TRBV12-4 and J is TRBJ2-5; D gene uncertain. This CDR3 has 14 amino acids. V was cut by 6 bases and J by 4 bases, with 15 bases left in between. DNA of the CDR3: TGTGCCAGCAGCTCTCTAACGTTTAGAGAGACCCAGTACTTC. The encoded protein is CASSSLTFRETQYF.

With regard to this clonotype: This sequence may be a read error, since a much larger clone differs from it by one base. Written as DNA, the CDR3 is TGTGCCAGCAAACAGGGAAATCAGCCCCAGTATTTT. Translating gives CASKQGNQPQYF. This chain connects TRBV5-1 to TRBJ1-5, with D possibly matching TRBD1 (6 bases). The better agreement between TRBJ2-3 and the DNA end casts doubt on the J call. The germline gives CDR1 SGHRS, CDR2 YFSETQ. The CDR3 length is 12 residues.

In its sample, this clonotype was seen many times. The chain is built from TRBV7-9 and TRBJ1-5; D gene ambiguous. From germline, CDR1 is SEHNR and CDR2 FQNEAQ (reference sequence). V lost 3 bases, J lost 5 bases, and 5 bases lay in between. The CDR3 is made up of 12 amino acids. For the CDR3, the DNA is TGTGCCAGCAGCTTCCCAGATCAGCCCCAGCATTTT. It codes for CASSFPDQPQHF.

CDR3 loop: CASSAGGSYEQYF. CDR3 nucleotide sequence: TGTGCCAGCAGTGCCGGGGGCTCCTACGAGCAGTACTTC. The gene calls are TRBV25-1 and TRBJ2-7, with D maybe TRBD2 (6 bases). This CDR3 is 13 amino acids long. The germline gives CDR1 MGHDK, CDR2 SYGVNS. Trimming took 4 bases from V and 0 from J, leaving 7 bases between them.